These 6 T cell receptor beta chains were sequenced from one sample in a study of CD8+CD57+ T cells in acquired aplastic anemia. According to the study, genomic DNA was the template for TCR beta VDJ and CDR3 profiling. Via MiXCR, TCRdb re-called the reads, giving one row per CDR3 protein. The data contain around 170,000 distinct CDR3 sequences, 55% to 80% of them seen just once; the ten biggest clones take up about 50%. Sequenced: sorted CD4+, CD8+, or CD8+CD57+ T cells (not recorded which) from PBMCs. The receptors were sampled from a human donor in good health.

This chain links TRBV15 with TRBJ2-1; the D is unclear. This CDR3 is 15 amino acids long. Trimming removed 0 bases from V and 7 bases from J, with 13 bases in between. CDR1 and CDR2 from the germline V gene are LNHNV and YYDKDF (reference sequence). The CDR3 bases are TGTGCCACCAGCAGAGAGCGTCAAGCCTCTAATGAGCAGTTCTTC. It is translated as CATSRERQASNEQFF.

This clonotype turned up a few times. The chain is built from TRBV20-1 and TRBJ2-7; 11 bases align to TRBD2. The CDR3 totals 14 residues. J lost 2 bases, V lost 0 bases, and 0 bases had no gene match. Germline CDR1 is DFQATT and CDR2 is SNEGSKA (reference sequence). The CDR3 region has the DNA TGCAGTGCTAGAGAGACTAGCGGGACCTACGAGCAGTACTTC. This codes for CSARETSGTYEQYF.

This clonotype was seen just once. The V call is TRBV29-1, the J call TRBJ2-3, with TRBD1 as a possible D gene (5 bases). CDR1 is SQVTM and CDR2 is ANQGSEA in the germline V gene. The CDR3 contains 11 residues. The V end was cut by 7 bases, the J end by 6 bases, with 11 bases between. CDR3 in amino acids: CSAAAGDTQYF. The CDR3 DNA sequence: TGCAGCGCCGCAGCAGGGGATACGCAGTATTTT.

The CDR3 reads CASSYSAPPGQSYNEQFF. The CDR3 bases are TGTGCCAGCAGTTACTCCGCCCCACCGGGACAGTCCTACAATGAGCAGTTCTTC. The chain couples TRBV6-5 to TRBJ2-1; 7 nucleotides line up with TRBD1. The length of the CDR3 is 18 residues. CDR1 and CDR2 from the germline V gene are MNHEY and SVGAGI. Germline trimming cut 0 bases from V and 1 base from J; bases unmatched to any gene: 9.

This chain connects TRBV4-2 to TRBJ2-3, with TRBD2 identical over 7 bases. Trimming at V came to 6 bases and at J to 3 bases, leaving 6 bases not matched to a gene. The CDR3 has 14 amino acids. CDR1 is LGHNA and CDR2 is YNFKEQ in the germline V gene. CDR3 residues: CASRPSGTTDTQYF. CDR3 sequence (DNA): TGTGCCAGCAGACCGAGCGGGACTACAGATACGCAGTATTTT.

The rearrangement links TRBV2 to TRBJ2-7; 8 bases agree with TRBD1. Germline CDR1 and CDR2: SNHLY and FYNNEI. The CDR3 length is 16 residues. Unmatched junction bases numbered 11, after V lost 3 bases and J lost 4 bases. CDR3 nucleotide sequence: TGTGCCAGCAGTGAGACGGACAGGGAAGTTTTTTACGAGCAGTACTTC. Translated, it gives CASSETDREVFYEQYF.